The source of this T cell receptor beta chain is a study of blood T cell repertoires in COVID-19. Study context: From T cells, B-cell-depleted T cells, or PBMCs came the material, which was cDNA or gDNA.

Under the authors' procedure: Reference gene primers were amplified, and this amplification served to estimate nucleated cell counts. Sequenced by immunoSEQ multiplex PCR; TCRdb stores in-frame clones only, minus some. V, J and clone size were drawn from that table, and D and trimming were deduced from the DNA. Altogether approximately 120,000 clones are present, over 75% being singletons, with the ten largest covering more than 20%. The germline gives CDR1 SGHRS, CDR2 YFSETQ. The junction had 7 bases not matched to a gene; V was cut back by 6 bases and J by 12 bases. This CDR3 comprises 14 residues.

V gene TRBV5-1 combines with J gene TRBJ2-1; 15 bases map to TRBD2. The material sequenced was peripheral blood. The source of this sequence is a woman older than 75 with acute or convalescent COVID-19. The CDR3 sequence is CASTSGLAGGGQFF. DNA for the CDR3: TGCGCCAGCACCTCGGGACTAGCGGGGGGTGGGCAGTTCTTC.